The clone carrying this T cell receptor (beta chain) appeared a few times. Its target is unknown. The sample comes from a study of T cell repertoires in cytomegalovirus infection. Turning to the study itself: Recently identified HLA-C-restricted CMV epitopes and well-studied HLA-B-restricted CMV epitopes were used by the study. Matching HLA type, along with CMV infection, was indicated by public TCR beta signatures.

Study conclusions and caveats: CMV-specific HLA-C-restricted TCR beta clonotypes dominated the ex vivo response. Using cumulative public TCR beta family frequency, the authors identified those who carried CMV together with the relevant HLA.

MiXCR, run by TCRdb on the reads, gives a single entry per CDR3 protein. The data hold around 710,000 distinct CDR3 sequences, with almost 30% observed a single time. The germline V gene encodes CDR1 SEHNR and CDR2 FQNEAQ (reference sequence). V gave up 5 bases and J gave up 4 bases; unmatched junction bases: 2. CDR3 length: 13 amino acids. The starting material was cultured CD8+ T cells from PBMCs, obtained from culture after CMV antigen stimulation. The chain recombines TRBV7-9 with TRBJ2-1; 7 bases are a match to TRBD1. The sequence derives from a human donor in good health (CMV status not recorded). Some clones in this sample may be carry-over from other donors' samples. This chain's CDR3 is CASSEGQYNEQFF. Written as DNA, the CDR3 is TGTGCCAGCAGCGAGGGACAGTACAATGAGCAGTTCTTC.